Each of the 20 T cell receptor beta chains below was sequenced from the same sample in a study of T cell responses to AZD1222 COVID-19 vaccine. The assay was immunoSEQ multiplex PCR, and TCRdb's table has in-frame clones only and misses some. This table holds 120,000 or so clones, approximately 91% found once. The sample was peripheral blood, taken on day 0 of AZD1222 vaccination. The receptors stem from an adult in good health.

The CDR3 is CASSLGTANSPLHF. Written as DNA, the CDR3 is TGTGCCAGCAGTTTAGGGACAGCAAATTCACCCCTCCACTTT. The chain carries TRBV27 and TRBJ1-6; 7 bases align to TRBD1. The CDR3 totals 14 residues. Germline V gives CDR1 MNHEY, CDR2 SMNVEV (reference sequence). V dropped 2 bases and J dropped 7; count of bases not matched to a gene: 2.

The gene calls are TRBV6-5 and TRBJ2-1; 7 bases map to TRBD1. The length of the CDR3 is 13 residues. CDR1 is MNHEY and CDR2 is SVGAGI in the germline V gene. The trim removed 6 bases at V and 7 bases at J, leaving 6 bases unmatched. The CDR3 reads CASRRDSQNEQFF. The CDR3 region has the DNA TGTGCCAGCAGGAGGGACAGCCAAAATGAGCAGTTCTTC.

This chain's CDR3 is CAWRHKGLSYGYTF. The CDR3 DNA sequence: TGTGCCTGGAGACATAAGGGGCTGAGCTATGGCTACACCTTC. The chain employs TRBV30 and TRBJ1-2; tentative D call: TRBD1 (5 bases). The CDR3 is made up of 14 amino acids. Trimming removed 3 bases from V and 4 bases from J, with 15 bases in between. In germline, CDR1 is GTSNPN, CDR2 SVGIG (reference sequence).

The sample holds a few counts of this clone. V gene TRBV6-6 combines with J gene TRBJ2-5; 8 nucleotides agree with TRBD2. V was pared by 6 bases and J by 1 base, with 4 bases of the junction left unmatched. The germline CDR1 and CDR2 sequences are MNHNY and SVGAGI (reference sequence). CDR3 length: 14 amino acids. CDR3 sequence reads: CASRPAGGQETQYF. The CDR3 DNA reads as TGTGCCAGCAGGCCTGCGGGGGGCCAAGAGACCCAGTACTTC.

The rearrangement links TRBV28 to TRBJ2-7, with TRBD2 identical over 7 bases. V trimming: 4 bases; J trimming: 4 bases; junction bases outside the gene matches: 13. The CDR3 loop spans 16 amino acids. Germline V CDR1 and CDR2: MDHEN, SYDVKM. CDR3 protein: CASSSSWGRELYEQYF. For the CDR3, the DNA is TGTGCCAGCAGTTCCAGTTGGGGGAGGGAGTTATACGAGCAGTACTTC.

V gene TRBV7-6 combines with J gene TRBJ2-3; 11 positions agree with TRBD2. The CDR3 runs to 16 residues. Trimming took 0 bases from V and 5 from J; bases not matched to a gene: 4. Germline CDR1 SGHVS, CDR2 FNYEAQ. CDR3 protein: CASSLARLAGGDTQYF. The CDR3 region has the DNA TGTGCCAGCAGCTTAGCTCGCCTAGCGGGAGGAGATACGCAGTATTTT. The whole variable domain, filled in from reference TRBV7-6 and TRBJ2-3, reads GAGVSQSPRYKVTKRGQDVALRCDPISGHVSLYWYRQALGQGPEFLTYFNYEAQQDKSGLPNDRFSAERPEGSISTLTIQRTEQRDSAMYRCASSLARLAGGDTQYFGPGTRLTVL.

The chain uses TRBV7-9 and TRBJ1-6; D unresolved. This CDR3 has 11 residues. The germline V and J ends were trimmed by 5 bases and 8 bases, with 4 bases remaining between them. Germline values: CDR1 SEHNR, CDR2 FQNEAQ (reference sequence). CDR3 sequence reads: CASSRDSPLHF. In nucleotides, the CDR3 is TGTGCCAGCAGCCGAGATTCACCCCTCCACTTT. Full variable domain (outside the CDR3, taken from reference TRBV7-9 and TRBJ1-6): DTGVSQNPRHKITKRGQNVTFRCDPISEHNRLYWYRQTLGQGPEFLTYFQNEAQLEKSRLLSDRFSAERPKGSFSTLEIQRTEQGDSAMYLCASSRDSPLHFGNGTRLTVT.

J is TRBJ1-4 and V is TRBV5-5; tentatively, D is TRBD1 (5 bases). V lost 5 bases and J 5 bases, leaving 13 bases between the germline ends. The germline gives CDR1 SGHKS, CDR2 YYEKEE (reference sequence). This CDR3 has 14 amino acids. The CDR3 is CASRFRGENEKLFF. The CDR3 DNA follows: TGTGCCAGCAGGTTCCGGGGGGAGAATGAAAAACTGTTTTTT.

The rearrangement links TRBV5-4 to TRBJ1-1; no clear D gene. Germline lookup yields CDR1 SGHNT and CDR2 YYREEE (reference sequence). The CDR3 length is 14 residues. The V gene lost 4 bases and the J gene lost 3 bases, with 13 bases spanning the gap. In DNA form, the CDR3 reads TGTGCCAGCAGCGGTGGGGTTCAGGACACTGAAGCTTTCTTT. This sequence encodes CASSGGVQDTEAFF.

The J gene is TRBJ2-7, the V gene TRBV7-9, with D unclear. CDR1 is SEHNR and CDR2 is FQNEAQ in the germline V gene (reference sequence). The V and J ends lost 5 bases and 1 base respectively, with 12 bases between them. The CDR3 runs to 14 residues. Here the CDR3 DNA reads TGTGCCAGCAGCGCCGACTTTGGTTCCTACGAGCAGTACTTC. This encodes CASSADFGSYEQYF.

J is TRBJ2-1 and V is TRBV21-1; TRBD1, the table's D call, was not compared with the DNA. TRBV21-1 is a pseudogene locus. The length of the CDR3 is 16 residues. The CDR3 region is CASSRGLGPSYNEQFF. The CDR3 region has the DNA TGTGCCAGCAGCAGGGGCCTGGGTCCCTCCTACAATGAGCAGTTCTTC.

The J gene is TRBJ1-4, the V gene TRBV9, with D possibly matching TRBD1 (6 bases). Looked up from germline, CDR1 is SGDLS and CDR2 is YYNGEE. The V end was cut by 7 bases, the J end by 7 bases, with 17 bases between. This CDR3 spans 14 amino acids. The CDR3 sequence: CASGPGTLSEKLFF. The CDR3 nucleotides read TGTGCCAGCGGTCCTGGGACACTGAGTGAAAAACTGTTTTTT.

The chain has TRBV7-2 and TRBJ1-3; D is ambiguous. Trimming pared 2 bases from V and 0 bases from J, leaving 8 bases between. CDR1 and CDR2 from the germline V gene are SGHTA and FQGNSA. The CDR3 covers 15 residues. The CDR3 loop is CASSLTVSSGNTIYF. For the CDR3, the DNA is TGTGCCAGCAGCTTAACAGTGAGCTCTGGAAACACCATATATTTT.

In regard to this clone: This specimen includes other DNA sequences encoding the same CDR3. This sequence joins TRBV5-1 and TRBJ2-1, with D perhaps matching TRBD1 (5 bases). CDR1 is SGHRS and CDR2 is YFSETQ in the germline V gene. This CDR3 comprises 14 residues. Trimming took 0 bases from V and 4 from J, leaving 8 bases between them. The CDR3 protein is CASSLGGEYNEQFF. The CDR3 DNA reads TGCGCCAGCAGCTTGGGGGGCGAGTACAATGAGCAGTTCTTC.

The V call is TRBV18, the J call TRBJ2-5, with D hard to call. Germline assignment: CDR1 KGHSH and CDR2 LQKENI. The germline V and J ends were trimmed by 0 bases and 5 bases, with 4 bases remaining between them. The CDR3 is made up of 12 amino acids. CDR3 residues: CASSPPFETQYF. The DNA of the CDR3 is TGTGCCAGCTCACCACCGTTCGAGACCCAGTACTTC.

This clone was observed a few times. The J gene is TRBJ2-7, the V gene TRBV18; D tentatively reads TRBD1 or TRBD2 (5 bases each). Trimming pared 2 bases from V and 1 base from J, leaving 12 bases between. Germline CDR1 is KGHSH and CDR2 is LQKENI. This CDR3 is 15 amino acids long. CDR3 nucleotides: TGTGCCAGCTCACCAGGGGGTTCCGGTTCCTACGAGCAGTACTTC. Amino acids: CASSPGGSGSYEQYF.

The V and J genes are TRBV6-2 or TRBV6-3 and TRBJ2-7, with D hard to call. Germline V gene data show CDR1 as MNHEY and CDR2 as SVGEGT. The CDR3 sequence is 13 residues long. V was trimmed by 2 bases and J by 4 bases, leaving 9 bases between them. The CDR3 nucleotides are TGTGCCAGCAGTTACGTCGCCTTTTACGAGCAGTACTTC. This sequence encodes CASSYVAFYEQYF.

This clone was recorded once. CDR3 amino acids: CASGGQGAGDEQFF. The CDR3, as DNA: TGTGCCAGCGGAGGACAGGGGGCAGGAGATGAGCAGTTCTTC. This chain joins TRBV27 and TRBJ2-1, with TRBD1 matching 11 bases. CDR1 and CDR2 (germline): MNHEY, SMNVEV (reference sequence). The ends lost 8 bases at V and 8 bases at J; junction bases unmatched: 8. The CDR3 length is 14 residues.

V and J are TRBV5-4 and TRBJ2-5; TRBD2 matches at 13 bases. With 2 bases clipped from V and 0 bases from J, the junction kept 1 base outside the gene matches. The germline gives CDR1 SGHNT, CDR2 YYREEE (reference sequence). CDR3 length: 16 amino acids. This CDR3 is CASSLLAGGDQETQYF. The CDR3 nucleotides are TGTGCCAGCAGCTTACTAGCGGGGGGGGACCAAGAGACCCAGTACTTC.

The chain recombines TRBV27 with TRBJ2-7, with 7 bases that match TRBD1. The CDR3 contains 14 residues. The junction had 6 bases not matched to a gene; V was cut back by 6 bases and J by 1 base. Germline V CDR1 and CDR2: MNHEY, SMNVEV (reference sequence). The CDR3 sequence: CASRLRDRSYEQYF. Here the CDR3 DNA reads TGTGCCAGCAGACTCCGGGACAGATCCTACGAGCAGTACTTC.